Below are 12 T cell receptor beta chains sequenced from a single sample in a study of blood T cell repertoires in COVID-19. Only in-frame clones appear in the TCRdb table, and some are missing; sequencing was by immunoSEQ multiplex PCR. The sample includes around 140,000 clones, over 75% of them seen just once. Sequenced sample: peripheral blood. These receptor sequences come from a human donor in a cohort sampled during active COVID-19.

This CDR3 reads CASSLAQGQPQHF. The CDR3 DNA is TGTGCCAGCAGCTTAGCGCAGGGTCAGCCCCAGCATTTT. V is TRBV7-2 and J is TRBJ1-5; maybe TRBD1 (5 bases). V dropped 0 bases and J dropped 6 bases, with 6 bases sitting between them. The V gene's germline CDR1 is SGHTA and CDR2 FQGNSA. This CDR3 region has 13 residues.

The V and J genes are TRBV7-3 and TRBJ2-7, with TRBD1 identical over 8 bases. CDR1 and CDR2 from the germline V gene are SGHTA and FQGTGA. J gave up 0 bases and V 9 bases, and 10 bases lay outside the gene matches. CDR3 length equals 15 residues. This CDR3 reads CARTFSGQVSYEQYF. Written as DNA, the CDR3 is TGTGCCAGGACCTTTTCGGGACAGGTCTCCTACGAGCAGTACTTC. Full variable domain (missing parts from reference TRBV7-3 and TRBJ2-7): GAGVSQTPSNKVTEKGKYVELRCDPISGHTALYWYRQSLGQGPEFLIYFQGTGAADDSGLPNDRFFAVRPEGSVSTLKIQRTERGDSAVYLCARTFSGQVSYEQYFGPGTRLTVT.

The V call is TRBV4-1, the J call TRBJ2-1, with 7 positions matching TRBD1. This CDR3 has 17 amino acids. Germline CDR1 reads MGHRA; CDR2 reads YSYEKL. The junction had 9 bases not matched to a gene; V was cut back by 1 base and J by 3 bases. CDR3 loop: CASSQAKMGQLYNEQFF. CDR3 sequence (DNA): TGCGCCAGCAGCCAAGCCAAGATGGGACAGCTCTACAATGAGCAGTTCTTC.

This clone was picked up one time. The CDR3 region is CASSVGPGQGSYEQYF. CDR3 nucleotide sequence: TGTGCCAGCAGCGTTGGGCCGGGACAGGGCTCCTACGAGCAGTACTTC. This sequence joins TRBV9 and TRBJ2-7; 9 positions match TRBD1. The CDR3 loop spans 16 amino acids. The trim removed 2 bases at V and 0 bases at J, leaving 6 bases unmatched. Germline assignment: CDR1 SGDLS and CDR2 YYNGEE.

The chain combines TRBV9 with TRBJ1-1; D call uncertain. Germline assignment: CDR1 SGDLS and CDR2 YYNGEE. The CDR3 is 14 residues long. Trimming stripped 0 bases from V and 4 bases from J, with 10 bases between. For the CDR3, the DNA is TGTGCCAGCAGCGTAGGAGTCGGAGTCACTGAAGCTTTCTTT. Amino acids: CASSVGVGVTEAFF.

The chain recombines TRBV3-1 (or the pseudogene TRBV3-2) with TRBJ2-3, with D uncertain. This CDR3 has 12 residues. Trimming took off 4 bases at V and 4 bases at J, with 6 bases between the two ends. The germline V gene has CDR1 LGHDT and CDR2 YNNKEL (reference sequence). The CDR3: CASSPSADTQYF. The CDR3 DNA reads TGTGCCAGCAGCCCATCAGCAGATACGCAGTATTTT.

With respect to this clone: This sample also contains other DNA sequences that code for the same CDR3. The genes are TRBV19 and TRBJ1-5, with a weak D call TRBD1 (6 bases). Germline values: CDR1 LNHDA, CDR2 SQIVND (reference sequence). Trimming pared 5 bases from V and 4 bases from J, leaving 9 bases between. The CDR3 has 13 residues. The CDR3 sequence: CASSPQGNQPQHF. The CDR3 nucleotides are TGTGCCAGTAGTCCACAGGGTAATCAGCCCCAGCATTTT.

The chain joins TRBV7-2 to TRBJ1-4; TRBD1 is a possible D gene (5 bases). Between the trimmed V and J ends, which lost 4 bases and 7 bases, there was a span of 19 bases. Germline V gene lookup returns CDR1 SGHTA and CDR2 FQGNSA. CDR3 length: 16 residues. DNA for the CDR3: TGTGCCAGCAGCTGGGGGAGGGGAGGAGTGGGTGAAAAACTGTTTTTT. This encodes CASSWGRGGVGEKLFF.

The chain is built from TRBV27 and TRBJ2-3, with 12 bases aligning to TRBD2. Per germline, CDR1 MNHEY and CDR2 SMNVEV (reference sequence). The CDR3 has 15 residues. With 7 bases clipped from V and 5 bases from J, the junction kept 7 bases outside the gene matches. The CDR3 loop is CASTLAGGGLDTQYF. The CDR3 nucleotides are TGTGCCAGCACCCTAGCGGGGGGGGGTCTAGATACGCAGTATTTT.

The rearrangement uses TRBV7-9 and TRBJ1-2; the D is unclear. Germline CDR1 reads SEHNR; CDR2 reads FQNEAQ (reference sequence). The V end lost 3 bases, the J end lost 0 bases, and 11 bases lay between the germline ends. This CDR3 is built from 15 residues. CDR3: CASSFRGASNYGYTF. DNA of the CDR3: TGTGCCAGCAGCTTTCGGGGAGCCTCTAACTATGGCTACACCTTC.

The genes are TRBV6-2 or TRBV6-3 and TRBJ2-1, with D perhaps TRBD2 (6 bases). The germline CDR1 and CDR2 sequences are MNHEY and SVGEGT. The V and J ends lost 6 bases and 0 bases respectively, with 15 bases between them. The CDR3 has 16 amino acids. The DNA of the CDR3 is TGTGCCAGCAGCGGGTGGGAGGCTAGCTCCTACAATGAGCAGTTCTTC. Protein product: CASSGWEASSYNEQFF.

V and J are TRBV6-6 and TRBJ1-1; D gene ambiguous. Germline lookup yields CDR1 MNHNY and CDR2 SVGAGI (reference sequence). Trimming left V 2 bases short and J 3 bases short, with 10 bases between. The CDR3 runs to 14 residues. The CDR3 region is CASSYPGLYTEAFF. The CDR3 region has the DNA TGTGCCAGCAGTTACCCTGGCTTGTACACTGAAGCTTTCTTT.